Listed below are T cell receptor beta chains from one sample, sequenced in a study of cytomegalovirus exposure and HLA in healthy donors. Assay: immunoSEQ multiplex PCR; the TCRdb copy retains only in-frame clones and omits some. The sample consists of 100,000 or so clones, 60% to 80% of them appearing once. The specimen sequenced was PBMCs. Receptors were obtained from a man aged 25-40 years in good health and CMV-seronegative. CDR3s leave out the opening cysteine and the closing phenylalanine or tryptophan. Fields, in order: V gene, clone size, J gene, CDR3 protein. Clone size is not always given. Where it is, it says once, few, many or a class for expanded clones.

>TRBV19|.|TRBJ1-1
ASRDSVNTEAF
>TRBV5-4|.|TRBJ1-1
ASSSPQGRNTEAF
>TRBV27|once|TRBJ2-7
ASSLGGVQDEQY
>TRBV11-2|few|TRBJ1-2
ASSLRRTDYGYT
>TRBV4-3|few|TRBJ2-7
ASSPAYQGEQY
>TRBV7-9|few|TRBJ2-7
ASLPTGFQPYEQY
>TRBV5-4|few|TRBJ1-1
ASSAGRNTEAF
>TRBV7-6|few|TRBJ2-1
ASSPPGLAGI
>TRBV6-1|.|TRBJ1-1
ASSINRGMNTEAF
>TRBV15|.|TRBJ2-1
ATSREGQDHNEQF
>TRBV7-6|few|TRBJ2-7
ASSLSRNEQY
>TRBV10-3|.|TRBJ2-2
AISETGKGSAGELF
>TRBV28|many|TRBJ1-2
ASKEGGG
>TRBV7-9|.|TRBJ2-3
ASSRAGATDTQY
>TRBV29-1|few|TRBJ1-2
SVASGGGRGYT
>TRBV5-1|.|TRBJ2-1
ASSLGPLGQGYNEQF
>TRBV7-9|once|TRBJ1-2
SSSPYPGTGVNGYGYT
>TRBV4-3|.|TRBJ2-1
ASSQDRAGAGVGQF
>TRBV6-5|.|TRBJ2-3
ASSYSIQADTQY
>TRBV5-4|.|TRBJ2-7
ASSKGPPGQGYEQY
>TRBV7-2|once|TRBJ1-4
ASSFRAQGREEKLF
>TRBV7-6|.|TRBJ2-1
ASSLPPSNEQF
>TRBV5-4|once|TRBJ2-1
ASSLSVDLAGSYNEQF
>TRBV19|.|TRBJ2-2
ASSGRRLNTGELF
>TRBV5-5|.|TRBJ2-7
ASSLTSGSYEQY
>TRBV10-3|.|TRBJ2-7
AISRQGEPEQY
>TRBV19|.|TRBJ1-4
ASLGSSNEKLF
>TRBV7-2|.|TRBJ2-1
ASSFVNEQF
>TRBV11-2|.|TRBJ2-7
ASSLNIGSAYEQY
>TRBV2|few|TRBJ2-7
ASSPTGFEQY
>TRBV2|few|TRBJ1-5
ASSEADRTRV
>TRBV19|.|TRBJ2-1
ASSLAEALYNEQF
>TRBV19|.|TRBJ1-2
ASSSYRDRDSNYGYT
>TRBV6-5|.|TRBJ2-7
ASSYGRERHEQY
>TRBV7-2|once|TRBJ1-1
ASSNRTGSAF
>TRBV27|.|TRBJ1-1
ASSLVGDSEAF
>TRBV19|.|TRBJ1-1
ASSLSRGTEAF